These 22 T cell receptor beta chains were all obtained from the same sample, sequenced in a study of cytomegalovirus exposure and HLA in healthy donors. This PCR relied on a set of 60 Vbeta primers and 13 Jbeta primers. Here immunoSEQ multiplex PCR was the method, and the copy in TCRdb shows in-frame clones only, minus some. Here the sample spans 100,000 to 150,000 clones, around three quarters being singletons. The sequenced material came from PBMCs. The receptors originated from a man aged 30 to 45 in good health and CMV-seronegative.

This clone was seen a handful of times. The rearrangement links TRBV7-9 to TRBJ2-6, with D possibly matching TRBD1 (5 bases). V was cut by 0 bases and J by 1 base, with 7 bases left in between. Germline CDR1 and CDR2: SEHNR and FQNEAQ (reference sequence). The CDR3 sequence is 16 residues long. CDR3 region: CASSLATASGANVLTF. The CDR3 coding sequence is TGTGCCAGCAGCTTAGCGACAGCTTCTGGGGCCAACGTCCTGACTTTC.

The chain is built from TRBV27 and TRBJ1-5, with D possibly TRBD1 on 5 matching bases. The germline gives CDR1 MNHEY, CDR2 SMNVEV (reference sequence). The CDR3 totals 17 residues. The V gene lost 6 bases and the J gene lost 6 bases, with 24 bases spanning the gap. The CDR3 reads CASSPSRGGYFSQPQHF. In nucleotides, the CDR3 is TGTGCCAGCAGCCCTTCTAGGGGAGGGTATTTCTCTCAGCCCCAGCATTTT.

This chain uses TRBV7-2 with TRBJ2-5; 12 nucleotides line up with TRBD2. CDR3 length equals 15 residues. Germline lookup yields CDR1 SGHTA and CDR2 FQGNSA. V shed 5 bases and J 5 bases; nucleotides not matched to a gene: 6. The CDR3 DNA reads as TGTGCCAGCAGCGGGCGGACTAGCGGGACGGAGACCCAGTACTTC. This translates into CASSGRTSGTETQYF. The variable domain in full, with the rest retrieved from reference TRBV7-2 and TRBJ2-5, is GAGVSQSPSNKVTEKGKDVELRCDPISGHTALYWYRQSLGQGLEFLIYFQGNSAPDKSGLPSDRFSAERTGGSVSTLTIQRTQQEDSAVYLCASSGRTSGTETQYFGPGTRLLVL.

The CDR3 is CASKKTTGPYNEQFF. DNA of the CDR3: TGTGCCAGCAAAAAAACGACAGGGCCCTACAATGAGCAGTTCTTC. The chain joins TRBV7-8 to TRBJ2-1, with TRBD1 matching 7 bases. The V gene's germline CDR1 is SGHVS and CDR2 FQNEAQ. The trim removed 7 bases at V and 2 bases at J, leaving 8 bases unmatched. CDR3 length: 15 amino acids.

V is TRBV6-6 and J is TRBJ1-5; D is undetermined. V was pared by 3 bases and J by 3 bases, with 9 bases between. In germline, CDR1 is MNHNY, CDR2 SVGAGI (reference sequence). This CDR3 comprises 14 residues. The CDR3 sequence is CASSYGADNQPQHF. As DNA, the CDR3 is TGTGCCAGCAGTTATGGTGCAGACAATCAGCCCCAGCATTTT.

The chain uses TRBV5-6 and TRBJ2-5; 7 nucleotides match TRBD1. J lost 3 bases, V lost 4 bases, and 12 bases had no gene match. The CDR3 has 16 amino acids. Germline values: CDR1 SGHDT, CDR2 YYEEEE. Here the CDR3 reads CASSLRWDTGEETQYF. The DNA of the CDR3 is TGTGCCAGCAGCCTCCGCTGGGATACAGGGGAAGAGACCCAGTACTTC. The full variable domain, with the rest looked up from reference TRBV5-6 and TRBJ2-5, is DAGVTQSPTHLIKTRGQQVTLRCSPKSGHDTVSWYQQALGQGPQFIFQYYEEEERQRGNFPDRFSGHQFPNYSSELNVNALLLGDSALYLCASSLRWDTGEETQYFGPGTRLLVL.

The gene calls are TRBV7-6 and TRBJ1-1; 8 bases line up with TRBD1. Trimming at V came to 5 bases and at J to 5 bases, leaving 7 bases not matched to a gene. CDR1 is SGHVS and CDR2 is FNYEAQ in the germline V gene. There are 14 residues in the CDR3. CDR3 sequence: CASSPTTGETEAFF. CDR3 coding DNA: TGTGCCAGCAGCCCCACGACAGGGGAAACTGAAGCTTTCTTT.

The rearrangement links TRBV5-4 to TRBJ2-7; the match to TRBD2 covers 7 bases. V lost 5 bases, J lost 3 bases, and 8 bases stayed unmatched. Germline assignment: CDR1 SGHNT and CDR2 YYREEE (reference sequence). This CDR3 comprises 14 residues. The CDR3 here is CASSSWGGVYEQYF. CDR3 bases: TGTGCCAGCAGTTCCTGGGGGGGAGTCTACGAGCAGTACTTC.

The chain links TRBV7-2 to TRBJ2-2; 9 bases align to TRBD2. The CDR3 length is 15 residues. CDR1 SGHTA and CDR2 FQGNSA come from the germline V gene. After removal of 0 bases from V and 7 bases from J, the junction contained 3 bases not matched to a gene. CDR3 sequence (DNA): TGTGCCAGCAGCTTAGCGTCTAGCGGGGACGGGGAGCTGTTTTTT. This sequence encodes CASSLASSGDGELFF.

The CDR3 loop is CASRRNEKLFF. The DNA for the CDR3 is TGTGCCAGCAGGAGGAATGAAAAACTGTTTTTT. The rearrangement joins TRBV7-2 to TRBJ1-4; no reliable D call. CDR1 and CDR2 (germline): SGHTA, FQGNSA. The CDR3 has 11 residues. Trimming stripped 6 bases from V and 5 bases from J, with 4 bases between.

The J gene is TRBJ2-7, the V gene TRBV1; the D call TRBD1 from the table was never checked on the DNA. TRBV1 is given as a pseudogene. CDR3 length equals 15 residues. The CDR3 spells CTSSHAGQGPYEQYF. CDR3 in DNA: TGCACCAGCAGCCACGCCGGACAGGGTCCCTACGAGCAGTACTTC.

This rearrangement joins TRBV6-5 to TRBJ2-5, with 10 bases that match TRBD1. V dropped 5 bases and J dropped 6; count of bases not matched to a gene: 6. The CDR3 consists of 14 residues. The germline CDR1 and CDR2 sequences are MNHEY and SVGAGI. This CDR3 reads CASSVPGQGQTQYF. Here the CDR3 DNA reads TGTGCCAGCAGTGTTCCGGGACAGGGGCAGACCCAGTACTTC.

The gene calls are TRBV29-1 and TRBJ2-1; 10 bases are a match to TRBD2. The CDR3 consists of 16 residues. The germline gives CDR1 SQVTM, CDR2 ANQGSEA. The junction had 9 bases not matched to a gene; V was cut back by 3 bases and J by 4 bases. The CDR3 here is CSVELLAGGLYNEQFF. In nucleotides, the CDR3 is TGCAGCGTTGAGCTCTTAGCGGGGGGCCTATACAATGAGCAGTTCTTC.

This clone occurred once. The CDR3 DNA is TGTGCCAGCAGTCCCTCGGTTCAGAACACTGAAGCTTTCTTT. It codes for CASSPSVQNTEAFF. The J gene is TRBJ1-1, the V gene TRBV7-9; D gene uncertain. Germline V gene lookup returns CDR1 SEHNR and CDR2 FQNEAQ (reference sequence). V was shortened by 6 bases and J by 1 base, with 12 bases between the two germline ends. This CDR3 contains 14 residues.

J is TRBJ1-2 and V is TRBV6-6; D is unresolved. Germline CDR1 MNHNY, CDR2 SVGAGI (reference sequence). The germline V and J ends were trimmed by 5 bases and 0 bases, with 7 bases remaining between them. The CDR3 extends over 13 amino acids. Here the CDR3 reads CASSQNTNYGYTF. CDR3 nucleotide sequence: TGTGCCAGCAGTCAGAACACTAACTATGGCTACACCTTC.

The rearrangement uses TRBV13 and TRBJ1-4, with TRBD1 as a possible D gene (6 bases). Deletions cut 4 bases from V and 5 bases from J, with 14 bases between. The germline CDR1 and CDR2 sequences are PRHDT and FYEKMQ (reference sequence). This CDR3 is built from 15 residues. The CDR3 protein is CASSSSGGANEKLFF. The CDR3 DNA reads as TGTGCCAGCAGCTCCTCGGGGGGGGCGAATGAAAAACTGTTTTTT.

This clone was seen a few times. The chain has TRBV6-5 and TRBJ1-5; a possible D gene is TRBD1 (5 bases). Germline lookup yields CDR1 MNHEY and CDR2 SVGAGI. This CDR3 comprises 14 residues. V was trimmed by 2 bases and J by 2 bases, leaving 7 bases between them. CDR3 protein: CASSYQGGNQPQHF. In DNA form, the CDR3 reads TGTGCCAGCAGTTACCAGGGTGGCAATCAGCCCCAGCATTTT.

The chain carries TRBV5-1 and TRBJ2-3, with TRBD1 matching over 8 bases. Per the germline V gene, CDR1 is SGHRS and CDR2 is YFSETQ. CDR3 size: 15 residues. The V segment lost 4 bases and the J segment 6 bases; nucleotides outside the gene matches: 10. The CDR3 protein is CASSEGQAFRDTQYF. The CDR3 DNA reads as TGCGCCAGCAGCGAGGGACAGGCCTTCCGGGATACGCAGTATTTT.

The V call is TRBV4-2, the J call TRBJ2-7; TRBD1 aligns across 8 bases. V trimming: 4 bases; J trimming: 7 bases; junction bases outside the gene matches: 9. This CDR3 is built from 14 residues. Per the germline V gene, CDR1 is LGHNA and CDR2 is YNFKEQ. CDR3 nucleotide sequence: TGTGCCAGCAGCCTGGACAGGGCCCCGACGGAGCAGTACTTC. It is translated as CASSLDRAPTEQYF.

V is TRBV19 and J is TRBJ1-6; D may be TRBD1 (6 bases). V lost 5 bases to trimming and J lost 0 bases, with 17 bases between them. The germline gives CDR1 LNHDA, CDR2 SQIVND (reference sequence). The CDR3 extends over 18 amino acids. The DNA for the CDR3 is TGTGCCAGTAGTGTCAGCGAGTCGGGACACTCCTATAATTCACCCCTCCACTTT. It specifies CASSVSESGHSYNSPLHF.

The chain combines TRBV13 with TRBJ2-7; TRBD2 matches at 8 bases. The CDR3 consists of 17 residues. Looked up from germline, CDR1 is PRHDT and CDR2 is FYEKMQ (reference sequence). The J segment lost 1 base and the V segment lost 5 bases, leaving 13 bases of the junction unmatched. In nucleotides, the CDR3 is TGTGCCAGCAGCCGTACCGGGCTAGCGGGCACATCCTACGAGCAGTACTTC. Its protein is CASSRTGLAGTSYEQYF.

As DNA, the CDR3 is TGTGCCACCAGCAGAGAGAGAGGGCCTAGCGTTGAGCAGTTCTTC. Translating it yields CATSRERGPSVEQFF. The rearrangement joins TRBV15 to TRBJ2-1, with a weak D call TRBD2 (6 bases). The germline CDR1 and CDR2 sequences are LNHNV and YYDKDF (reference sequence). The CDR3 spans 15 residues. The V gene lost 0 bases and the J gene lost 9 bases, with 15 bases spanning the gap.